The present T cell receptor beta chain was sequenced within a study of cytomegalovirus exposure and HLA in healthy donors. Overall study context: Inside one of the first data releases sat about 85 million unique TCRs taken from HLA-typed donors.

Whole-study findings and limits: In a later analysis, HLA-C alleles had the fewest associated TCRs, DRB1 alleles the most. Per a prior analysis, the majority of TCR beta V segments were productive roughly 87% or roughly 30% of the time.

Comments on this clone: What it binds is not known.

PCR used 60 Vbeta primers and 13 Jbeta primers. Here immunoSEQ multiplex PCR was the method, and the copy in TCRdb shows in-frame clones only, minus some. This sample has around 200,000 clones, with over 65% found just once. Sequencing used PBMCs. This clonotype originated in a man aged 35 to 55 in good health and CMV-seronegative.

The CDR3 sequence: CASSQDHSENSPLHF. In nucleotides, the CDR3 is TGCGCCAGCAGCCAAGATCACTCGGAGAATTCACCCCTCCACTTT. The V and J genes are TRBV4-3 and TRBJ1-6; no definite D call. The CDR3 extends over 15 amino acids. Germline CDR1 LGHNA, CDR2 YSLEER. Trimming pared 0 bases from V and 7 bases from J, leaving 10 bases between.